Presented here are 27 T cell receptor beta chains from one specimen sequenced in a study of T cells in Graves' hyperthyroidism and ophthalmopathy. Template material for amplifying TCR beta CDR3 regions consisted of RNA transcripts. First-round RT-PCR with HTBI primers amplified the TCR CDR3 region. One entry per CDR3 protein, called by TCRdb with MiXCR from the multiplex PCR reads. This table holds about 420,000 distinct CDR3 sequences, about 13% found once. The sample taken for sequencing was blood. The origin of the receptors is a woman aged 18-29 years with Graves' hyperthyroidism.

This clonotype was detected only a few times. The rearrangement uses TRBV28 and TRBJ1-2; TRBD1 matches 9 bases. The germline gives CDR1 MDHEN, CDR2 SYDVKM. V lost 7 bases, J lost 2 bases, and 8 bases stayed unmatched. The CDR3 length is 15 residues. The CDR3 region has the DNA TGTGCCAGCATCCAGAGGGACAGGGCAAACTATGGCTACACCTTC. Protein sequence: CASIQRDRANYGYTF.

This clonotype was observed a few times. The rearrangement links TRBV27 to TRBJ1-4; no firm D call. Germline V lookup: CDR1 MNHEY, CDR2 SMNVEV (reference sequence). The V and J ends lost 6 bases and 0 bases respectively, with 11 bases between them. CDR3 length equals 15 residues. Here the CDR3 DNA reads TGTGCCAGCAGACCGGGCCTTGCAACTAATGAAAAACTGTTTTTT. Residues: CASRPGLATNEKLFF.

This clonotype turned up a few times. The rearrangement links TRBV7-2 to TRBJ2-2; the match to TRBD1 covers 8 bases. Germline loops: CDR1 SGHTA, CDR2 FQGNSA. The CDR3 is made up of 15 amino acids. Unmatched junction bases numbered 6, after V lost 6 bases and J lost 3 bases. The CDR3: CASRTDRDYTGELFF. For the CDR3, the DNA is TGTGCCAGCAGAACGGACAGGGACTACACCGGGGAGCTGTTTTTT.

The genes are TRBV5-1 and TRBJ2-2; D is uncertain. V was clipped by 6 bases and J by 1 base, with 7 bases between them. The V gene's germline CDR1 is SGHRS and CDR2 YFSETQ. CDR3 length equals 13 residues. The CDR3 DNA sequence: TGCGCCAGCAATGCTGGGAACACCGGGGAGCTGTTTTTT. This encodes CASNAGNTGELFF.

This clonotype occurred many times. The CDR3 is CASSLGGQYTGELFF. CDR3 coding DNA: TGTGCCAGCAGTTTAGGTGGACAGTACACCGGGGAGCTGTTTTTT. The chain combines TRBV28 with TRBJ2-2, with D perhaps matching TRBD1 (6 bases). The CDR3 runs 15 residues. V gave up 2 bases and J gave up 3 bases, with 10 bases separating them. Germline V lookup: CDR1 MDHEN, CDR2 SYDVKM.

The table lists this clonotype with many counts. V usage is TRBV10-3 and J usage is TRBJ2-7; TRBD1 matches 9 bases. V dropped 4 bases and J dropped 3; count of bases not matched to a gene: 4. Germline CDR1 and CDR2: ENHRY and SYGVKD. The CDR3 sequence is 14 residues long. The CDR3 DNA reads TGTGCCATCAGTGTCCGGGACAGGGACTACGAGCAGTACTTC. It translates to CAISVRDRDYEQYF.

The V and J genes are TRBV18 and TRBJ1-3, with D possibly matching TRBD1 (6 bases). The CDR3 totals 16 residues. The V end lost 4 bases, the J end lost 0 bases, and 13 bases lay between the germline ends. Germline V gene sequence: CDR1 KGHSH, CDR2 LQKENI. CDR3 coding DNA: TGTGCCAGCTCACGGGACACAGACACCTCTGGAAACACCATATATTTT. This encodes CASSRDTDTSGNTIYF.

CDR3 residues: CASSSPGVGETQYF. The CDR3 nucleotides are TGTGCCAGCAGTTCGCCAGGGGTCGGAGAGACCCAGTACTTC. The chain is built from TRBV28 and TRBJ2-5, with D possibly being TRBD1 (6 bases). The CDR3 sequence is 14 residues long. Per the germline V gene, CDR1 is MDHEN and CDR2 is SYDVKM. Trimming removed 4 bases from V and 4 bases from J, with 13 bases in between. Full variable domain (outside the CDR3, taken from reference TRBV28 and TRBJ2-5): DVKVTQSSRYLVKRTGEKVFLECVQDMDHENMFWYRQDPGLGLRLIYFSYDVKMKEKGDIPEGYSVSREKKERFSLILESASTNQTSMYLCASSSPGVGETQYFGPGTRLLVL.

This clonotype was observed at least ten times. The rearrangement links TRBV30 to TRBJ2-2; maybe TRBD2 (5 bases). This CDR3 has 16 amino acids. The germline gives CDR1 GTSNPN, CDR2 SVGIG (reference sequence). The V gene lost 1 base and the J gene lost 7 bases, with 19 bases spanning the gap. Written as DNA, the CDR3 is TGTGCCTGGAGTGGTTATAGCGAGTCGCACGTCGGGGAGCTGTTTTTT. Amino acid sequence: CAWSGYSESHVGELFF.

This clonotype has ten or more counts. The CDR3 sequence: CASSSEGTVNTEAFF. CDR3 coding DNA: TGTGCCAGCAGCTCGGAGGGGACAGTGAACACTGAAGCTTTCTTT. This sequence joins TRBV5-8 and TRBJ1-1; TRBD1 agrees at 7 bases. V shed 3 bases and J 0 bases; nucleotides not matched to a gene: 5. CDR1 SGHTS and CDR2 YDEGEE come from the germline V gene. The CDR3 sequence is 15 residues long.

J is TRBJ2-1 and V is TRBV20-1, with D possibly being TRBD2 (7 bases). The V gene lost 2 bases and the J gene lost 9 bases, with 17 bases spanning the gap. The CDR3 contains 14 residues. Germline values: CDR1 DFQATT, CDR2 SNEGSKA (reference sequence). This chain's CDR3 is CSARLGGGPGEQFF. Here the CDR3 DNA reads TGCAGTGCTAGACTGGGCGGGGGCCCCGGTGAGCAGTTCTTC.

The rearrangement links TRBV2 to TRBJ2-7; 10 bases line up with TRBD1. Germline values: CDR1 SNHLY, CDR2 FYNNEI. The length of the CDR3 is 13 residues. V was clipped by 8 bases and J by 6 bases; unmatched bases: 7. CDR3 in DNA: TGTGCCAGCGGTTCCCGGACAGGGGGCGAGCAGTACTTC. Its protein is CASGSRTGGEQYF.

This clonotype was observed a few times. The rearrangement joins TRBV2 to TRBJ2-6, with 8 nucleotides matching TRBD1. CDR3 length: 16 amino acids. Germline V CDR1 and CDR2: SNHLY, FYNNEI. The V segment lost 7 bases and the J segment 1 base; nucleotides outside the gene matches: 6. CDR3 nucleotides: TGTGCCAGCATCAGACAGGGGAGGTCTGGGGCCAACGTCCTGACTTTC. Its protein is CASIRQGRSGANVLTF.

This clonotype came up a few times. V usage is TRBV7-8 and J usage is TRBJ1-1, with no clear D. CDR1 and CDR2 from the germline V gene are SGHVS and FQNEAQ. The V and J ends lost 5 bases and 0 bases respectively, with 10 bases between them. This CDR3 has 14 amino acids. As DNA, the CDR3 is TGTGCCAGCAGCCCAAGTAACATGAACACTGAAGCTTTCTTT. It translates to CASSPSNMNTEAFF.

This clonotype showed up many times. The genes are TRBV20-1 and TRBJ1-1; tentatively, D is TRBD1 (6 bases). V was cut by 0 bases and J by 1 base, with 21 bases left in between. The CDR3 is 18 amino acids. Germline assignment: CDR1 DFQATT and CDR2 SNEGSKA (reference sequence). The CDR3: CSARDTTGGGRTNTEAFF. The CDR3 coding sequence is TGCAGTGCTAGAGATACTACGGGCGGGGGGCGGACGAACACTGAAGCTTTCTTT.

This clonotype has at least ten counts. The chain has TRBV7-2 and TRBJ1-2; D is possibly TRBD1 (5 bases). Trimming pared 5 bases from V and 4 bases from J, leaving 23 bases between. The CDR3 is made up of 17 amino acids. The germline gives CDR1 SGHTA, CDR2 FQGNSA. Here the CDR3 reads CASSLEVGEGSRYGYTF. CDR3 coding DNA: TGTGCCAGCAGCCTCGAGGTGGGGGAGGGATCCCGCTATGGCTACACCTTC.

The V and J genes are TRBV5-5 and TRBJ2-5; possible D gene TRBD1, 5 bases. The CDR3 spans 18 residues. The germline V gene encodes CDR1 SGHKS and CDR2 YYEKEE (reference sequence). V lost 1 base and J 1 base, leaving 20 bases between the germline ends. The DNA for the CDR3 is TGTGCCAGCAGCTTGAGGGGCAGCGCCCCGGTTTCCCAAGAGACCCAGTACTTC. Its translation: CASSLRGSAPVSQETQYF.

This clonotype was seen ten or more times. The CDR3 region is CASSPRAGANTEAFF. For the CDR3, the DNA is TGTGCCAGCTCACCACGAGCAGGGGCTAACACTGAAGCTTTCTTT. The rearrangement uses TRBV18 and TRBJ1-1, with D maybe TRBD1 (6 bases). With 1 base removed from V and 2 bases from J, the gap between germline ends came to 11 bases. Germline CDR1 is KGHSH and CDR2 is LQKENI. CDR3 length: 15 residues.

This clonotype occurred many times. The rearrangement uses TRBV4-1 and TRBJ1-1; D possibly corresponds to TRBD1 (5 bases). Between the trimmed V and J ends, which lost 2 bases and 4 bases, there was a span of 11 bases. Looked up from germline, CDR1 is MGHRA and CDR2 is YSYEKL. The CDR3 extends over 14 amino acids. CDR3 coding DNA: TGCGCCAGCAGCCAAATCAGGGTGGGCACTGAAGCTTTCTTT. Protein: CASSQIRVGTEAFF.

The sample holds many counts of this clonotype. The chain combines TRBV7-2 with TRBJ1-1, with a possible D match to TRBD1 (5 bases). Trimming pared 2 bases from V and 2 bases from J, leaving 15 bases between. The CDR3 runs 16 residues. The germline V gene encodes CDR1 SGHTA and CDR2 FQGNSA. The chain's CDR3 is CASSLITGSINTEAFF. The CDR3 DNA reads TGTGCCAGCAGCTTAATTACAGGCTCAATTAACACTGAAGCTTTCTTT.

Only a few counts were recorded for this clonotype. The gene calls are TRBV7-3 and TRBJ2-6, with 9 bases identical to TRBD2. This CDR3 is 18 amino acids long. The germline CDR1 and CDR2 sequences are SGHTA and FQGTGA. With V trimmed by 2 bases and J by 3 bases, 8 bases remained unmatched. CDR3 loop: CASSLLSSGTYGANVLTF. The CDR3 region has the DNA TGTGCCAGCAGCTTATTATCTAGCGGGACTTATGGGGCCAACGTCCTGACTTTC. Combining the CDR3 with reference TRBV7-3 and TRBJ2-6 gives the whole variable domain GAGVSQTPSNKVTEKGKYVELRCDPISGHTALYWYRQSLGQGPEFLIYFQGTGAADDSGLPNDRFFAVRPEGSVSTLKIQRTERGDSAVYLCASSLLSSGTYGANVLTFGAGSRLTVL.

This clonotype occurred many times. This chain uses TRBV11-2 with TRBJ2-3; 9 bases are a match to TRBD2. This CDR3 region has 16 residues. Trimming took 1 base from V and 3 from J; bases not matched to a gene: 5. The germline gives CDR1 SGHAT, CDR2 FQNNGV. CDR3 region: CASSLGSAGGTDTQYF. The CDR3 coding sequence is TGTGCCAGCAGCTTAGGTTCAGCGGGAGGTACAGATACGCAGTATTTT.

Ten or more counts support this clonotype. The genes are TRBV28 and TRBJ2-1; 7 bases map to TRBD2. Germline V CDR1 and CDR2: MDHEN, SYDVKM. V shed 4 bases, J shed 8 bases, and the junction held 20 bases outside the gene matches. CDR3 length: 18 amino acids. CDR3 nucleotides: TGTGCCAGCAGTTCTCCCGCTCTAGCGGATGGAGGTTCGGATGAGCAGTTCTTC. Its translation is CASSSPALADGGSDEQFF.

The chain is built from TRBV19 and TRBJ2-2; D gene unclear. This CDR3 has 13 residues. With 2 bases removed from V and 4 bases from J, the gap between germline ends came to 5 bases. Germline V CDR1 and CDR2: LNHDA, SQIVND (reference sequence). For the CDR3, the DNA is TGTGCCAGTAGTATATTCGTCACCGGGGAGCTGTTTTTT. It specifies CASSIFVTGELFF.

V and J are TRBV4-3 and TRBJ1-4; D possibly corresponds to TRBD1 (6 bases). Trimming took off 4 bases at V and 5 bases at J, with 17 bases between the two ends. Germline assignment: CDR1 LGHNA and CDR2 YSLEER. There are 16 residues in the CDR3. CDR3 loop: CASSPGGGGPNEKLFF. In DNA form, the CDR3 reads TGCGCCAGCAGCCCCGGAGGTGGGGGGCCAAATGAAAAACTGTTTTTT.

The genes are TRBV12-3 or TRBV12-4 and TRBJ2-3; tentative D call: TRBD1 (6 bases). Trimming removed 11 bases at V and 0 bases at J, with 18 bases between. The CDR3 covers 15 residues. Here the CDR3 reads CAGNPGTTSTDTQYF. The CDR3 coding sequence is TGTGCCGGCAATCCCGGGACAACTAGCACAGATACGCAGTATTTT.

This clonotype occurred many times. The chain carries TRBV19 and TRBJ2-1; no clear D. The germline CDR1 and CDR2 sequences are LNHDA and SQIVND (reference sequence). The CDR3 has 15 amino acids. Trimming left V 5 bases short and J 4 bases short, with 15 bases between. The CDR3 protein is CASSSPAGPYNEQFF. CDR3 bases: TGTGCCAGTAGTTCACCCGCAGGCCCTTACAATGAGCAGTTCTTC.